This T cell receptor (beta chain) is from a study of CD8 T cells in ankylosing spondylitis. Study conclusions and caveats: Characteristic of ankylosing spondylitis blood, it appeared, was a TCR beta motif comprising about eight highly homologous variants.

This clonotype showed up just a few times. No antigen is known for it. This CDR3 comprises 15 residues. V dropped 4 bases and J dropped 1 base, with 11 bases sitting between them. TCR beta libraries were made by quantitative 5'-RACE with molecular barcodes. TCRdb ran MiXCR on the 5' RACE reads and lists one entry per CDR3 protein. This sample yields 250,000 or so distinct CDR3 sequences, of which 18% are seen a single time; more than 25% belongs to the top ten. The clonotype comes from a male donor with ankylosing spondylitis or in good health (not recorded which). The sample comprised blood, either unsorted or a sorted T cell fraction (not recorded which). J is TRBJ1-5 and V is TRBV12-3 or TRBV12-4, with D tentatively TRBD1 (5 bases). The CDR3 is CASSSGPWSNQPQHF. The CDR3 DNA is TGTGCCAGCAGTTCGGGACCTTGGAGCAATCAGCCCCAGCATTTT.